The 19 T cell receptor beta chains listed next were all sequenced from one sample in a study of T-cell memory formation after mild COVID-19. From the 5' RACE reads, TCRdb called clonotypes with MiXCR, one entry per CDR3 protein. The data contain approximately 150,000 distinct CDR3 sequences, approximately 14% of them singletons. The sequenced material came from PBMCs or a T cell subset sorted from them (not recorded which). These receptors all stem from an adult woman who had mild COVID-19 (a few samples of this study predate the infection). Cell type and time point are not known.

The chain joins TRBV10-3 to TRBJ2-6; 8 bases fit TRBD1. The germline gives CDR1 ENHRY, CDR2 SYGVKD. V was clipped by 6 bases and J by 2 bases; unmatched bases: 3. The CDR3 sequence is 15 residues long. CDR3: CAIRSGGPGANVLTF. The CDR3 DNA follows: TGTGCCATCAGATCAGGGGGCCCTGGGGCCAACGTCCTGACTTTC.

This chain links TRBV24-1 with TRBJ2-7, with D unresolved. Trimming left V 4 bases short and J 6 bases short, with 6 bases between. CDR1 is KGHDR, CDR2 SFDVKD, per germline. There are 11 residues in the CDR3. The CDR3 loop reads CATSEGSEQYF. DNA for the CDR3: TGTGCCACCAGTGAGGGATCCGAGCAGTACTTC.

The V call is TRBV6-6, the J call TRBJ2-3; 8 bases agree with TRBD1. Germline lookup yields CDR1 MNHNY and CDR2 SVGAGI (reference sequence). V was pared by 0 bases and J by 3 bases, with 17 bases of the junction left unmatched. This CDR3 is 20 amino acids long. CDR3: CASSYSKGTGGGLGTDTQYF. The CDR3 DNA follows: TGTGCCAGCAGTTACTCCAAGGGGACAGGAGGGGGACTGGGGACAGATACGCAGTATTTT.

The gene calls are TRBV7-7 and TRBJ2-1; TRBD2 matches 7 bases. The CDR3 runs to 16 residues. Unmatched junction bases numbered 7, after V lost 1 base and J lost 4 bases. Germline CDR1 and CDR2: SSHAT and FNYEAQ (reference sequence). The DNA for the CDR3 is TGTGCCAGCAGCTTAGAGGCGGGGGACCTTTACAATGAGCAGTTCTTC. Translated, it gives CASSLEAGDLYNEQFF.

The chain carries TRBV5-1 and TRBJ1-1; no reliable D call. V gave up 5 bases and J gave up 0 bases, with 14 bases separating them. Germline V gives CDR1 SGHRS, CDR2 YFSETQ. CDR3 length: 15 amino acids. As DNA, the CDR3 is TGCGCCAGCAGGTCCGGGAACGGATTGAACACTGAAGCTTTCTTT. It codes for CASRSGNGLNTEAFF.

The rearrangement uses TRBV15 and TRBJ2-3; the D gene is possibly TRBD1 (5 bases). V dropped 0 bases and J dropped 3 bases, with 7 bases sitting between them. CDR3 length: 14 amino acids. CDR1 is LNHNV, CDR2 YYDKDF, per germline (reference sequence). The CDR3 loop is CATSRDQGTDTQYF. CDR3 coding DNA: TGTGCCACCAGCAGAGATCAGGGTACAGATACGCAGTATTTT.

The chain carries TRBV19 and TRBJ2-3; the D gene is possibly TRBD2 (6 bases). The CDR3 is 16 residues long. Germline-derived CDR1 and CDR2 are LNHDA and SQIVND (reference sequence). Trimming shortened V by 5 bases and J by 2 bases, and 17 bases separated the two germline ends. The CDR3 spells CASSLNSGGNTDTQYF. CDR3 in DNA: TGTGCCAGTAGTTTAAACTCAGGAGGGAACACAGATACGCAGTATTTT.

The V call is TRBV7-2, the J call TRBJ2-3; D is unclear. This CDR3 has 12 residues. Between the trimmed V and J ends, which lost 5 bases and 1 base, there was a span of 4 bases. Looked up from germline, CDR1 is SGHTA and CDR2 is FQGNSA. The CDR3 DNA reads TGTGCCAGCAGCAATCGCACAGATACGCAGTATTTT. Translated, it gives CASSNRTDTQYF.

The chain employs TRBV5-1 and TRBJ2-6, with D possibly TRBD1 on 6 matching bases. Per the germline V gene, CDR1 is SGHRS and CDR2 is YFSETQ. Deletions cut 3 bases from V and 0 bases from J, with 22 bases between. This CDR3 has 20 residues. As DNA, the CDR3 is TGCGCCAGCAGCTCGGGACACCGGGACACCTTCTTCTCTGGGGCCAACGTCCTGACTTTC. This sequence encodes CASSSGHRDTFFSGANVLTF.

This chain connects TRBV3-1 to TRBJ1-6; D ambiguous. V lost 3 bases to trimming and J lost 9 bases, with 6 bases between them. CDR3 size: 12 residues. Germline V gene lookup returns CDR1 LGHDT and CDR2 YNNKEL (reference sequence). DNA of the CDR3: TGTGCCAGCAGCCAGCGGACTTCACCCCTCCACTTT. Encoded protein: CASSQRTSPLHF. The variable domain in full, completed from reference TRBV3-1 and TRBJ1-6, reads DTAVSQTPKYLVTQMGNDKSIKCEQNLGHDTMYWYKQDSKKFLKIMFSYNNKELIINETVPNRFSPKSPDKAHLNLHINSLELGDSAVYFCASSQRTSPLHFGNGTRLTVT.

This sequence joins TRBV27 and TRBJ1-1; D possibly corresponds to TRBD1 (5 bases). CDR3 length equals 13 residues. CDR1 is MNHEY, CDR2 SMNVEV, per germline (reference sequence). V gave up 10 bases and J gave up 1 base, with 13 bases separating them. The DNA of the CDR3 is TGTGCCACCTCCGGGACTGGGAACACTGAAGCTTTCTTT. The encoded protein is CATSGTGNTEAFF.

This clonotype turned up a few times. The rearrangement joins TRBV21-1 to TRBJ2-1; the table's D call TRBD1 went unverified against the DNA. TRBV21-1 is given as a pseudogene. The CDR3 has 16 residues. The CDR3 protein is CASSPLGTATRDEQFF. CDR3 coding DNA: TGTGCCAGCAGCCCCCTGGGGACAGCGACTAGGGATGAGCAGTTCTTC.

In its sample, this clonotype was seen a few times. The chain has TRBV7-8 and TRBJ2-1; D is perhaps TRBD1 (5 bases). Germline V lookup: CDR1 SGHVS, CDR2 FQNEAQ. The CDR3 runs to 15 residues. V was shortened by 5 bases and J by 0 bases, with 11 bases between the two germline ends. The CDR3 reads CASSMDMNSYNEQFF. CDR3 coding DNA: TGTGCCAGCAGCATGGACATGAACTCCTACAATGAGCAGTTCTTC. Combining the CDR3 with reference TRBV7-8 and TRBJ2-1 gives the whole variable domain GAGVSQSPRYKVAKRGQDVALRCDPISGHVSLFWYQQALGQGPEFLTYFQNEAQLDKSGLPSDRFFAERPEGSVSTLKIQRTQQEDSAVYLCASSMDMNSYNEQFFGPGTRLTVL.

This clonotype was observed a few times. The chain recombines TRBV5-5 with TRBJ2-3, with D possibly TRBD2 on 6 matching bases. Germline V gene sequence: CDR1 SGHKS, CDR2 YYEKEE (reference sequence). The CDR3 runs 16 residues. V lost 2 bases to trimming and J lost 2 bases, with 15 bases between them. The DNA for the CDR3 is TGTGCCAGCAGCTTCGGCGGGACCGATTCCACAGATACGCAGTATTTT. This encodes CASSFGGTDSTDTQYF.

This chain joins TRBV7-6 and TRBJ2-7, with D hard to call. Germline V gives CDR1 SGHVS, CDR2 FNYEAQ. The V end was cut by 2 bases, the J end by 5 bases, with 10 bases between. CDR3 length equals 13 residues. CDR3 DNA sequence: TGTGCCAGCAGCTTACTGAGGAACCACGAGCAGTACTTC. Residues: CASSLLRNHEQYF. The variable domain in full, completed from reference TRBV7-6 and TRBJ2-7, reads GAGVSQSPRYKVTKRGQDVALRCDPISGHVSLYWYRQALGQGPEFLTYFNYEAQQDKSGLPNDRFSAERPEGSISTLTIQRTEQRDSAMYRCASSLLRNHEQYFGPGTRLTVT.

This chain joins TRBV2 and TRBJ2-7, with 9 bases lining up with TRBD2. The V and J ends lost 6 bases and 2 bases, in that order; junction bases with no gene match: 5. The length of the CDR3 is 14 residues. Per germline, CDR1 SNHLY and CDR2 FYNNEI. The CDR3 spells CASRLLAGTYEQYF. In nucleotides, the CDR3 is TGTGCCAGCAGACTTCTAGCGGGGACCTACGAGCAGTACTTC.

This clonotype was detected only a few times. The genes are TRBV10-3 and TRBJ2-7, with D possibly being TRBD1 (6 bases). Germline CDR1 reads ENHRY; CDR2 reads SYGVKD. CDR3 length: 14 amino acids. V was cut by 9 bases and J by 2 bases, with 17 bases left in between. The CDR3 nucleotides are TGTGCCATGACACCGGACAGCCTCCCCTACGAGCAGTACTTC. Protein sequence: CAMTPDSLPYEQYF.

This chain connects TRBV12-3 or TRBV12-4 to TRBJ2-7; tentatively, D is TRBD1 (5 bases). The CDR3 runs 15 residues. Trimming took off 7 bases at V and 3 bases at J, with 19 bases between the two ends. This CDR3 is CASTKQQVGGYEQYF. In DNA form, the CDR3 reads TGTGCCAGCACCAAACAACAGGTAGGCGGCTACGAGCAGTACTTC.

This chain joins TRBV3-1 and TRBJ2-5; 9 bases match TRBD2. This CDR3 has 14 residues. V trimming: 4 bases; J trimming: 3 bases; junction bases outside the gene matches: 3. The germline CDR1 and CDR2 sequences are LGHDT and YNNKEL (reference sequence). In DNA form, the CDR3 reads TGTGCCAGCAGCCCGCGGACTAGCGAAGAGACCCAGTACTTC. This gives the protein CASSPRTSEETQYF.